The clone carrying this T cell receptor (beta chain) was counted a single time. The authors extracted RNA and reverse transcribed it into cDNA as the sequencing template. Clones were sequenced by immunoSEQ multiplex PCR, and TCRdb holds only the in-frame ones, with some missing. Counted here are some 170,000 clones, 67% occurring once; the ten biggest clones make up approximately 10%. Peripheral blood, together with lesional scalp punch biopsies, was collected from alopecia areata patients. The data were obtained in a study of CD8+ T cells in alopecia areata. About the research overall: For the treated group, dosing was oral tofacitinib at 5 to 10 mg twice daily.

Germline CDR1 PRHDT, CDR2 FYEKMQ (reference sequence). This CDR3 is built from 15 residues. The V segment lost 4 bases and the J segment 6 bases; nucleotides outside the gene matches: 9. This chain uses TRBV13 with TRBJ2-1; the match to TRBD2 covers 7 bases. Sequenced here: CD8+ T cells sorted from blood, sampled at week 0. The clonotype originates from a human donor with alopecia areata. CDR3 bases: TGTGCCAGCAGCTCCGAAGAGCGGGGACCCAATGAGCAGTTCTTC. It is translated as CASSSEERGPNEQFF.